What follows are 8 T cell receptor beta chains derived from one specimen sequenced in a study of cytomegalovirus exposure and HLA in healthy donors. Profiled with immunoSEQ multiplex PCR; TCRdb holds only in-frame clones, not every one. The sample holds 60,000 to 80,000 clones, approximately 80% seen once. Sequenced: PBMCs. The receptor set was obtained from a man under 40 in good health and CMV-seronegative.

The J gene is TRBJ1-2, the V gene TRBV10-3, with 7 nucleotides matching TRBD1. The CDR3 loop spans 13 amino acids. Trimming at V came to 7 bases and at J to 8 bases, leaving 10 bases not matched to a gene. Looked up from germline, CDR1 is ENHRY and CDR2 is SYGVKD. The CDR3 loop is CAINTDRARGYTF. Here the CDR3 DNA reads TGTGCCATCAACACCGACAGGGCTCGAGGCTACACCTTC.

CDR3 loop: CASSFGSSYNSPLHF. CDR3 nucleotides: TGTGCCAGCAGCTTCGGGAGCTCCTATAATTCACCCCTCCACTTT. The rearrangement joins TRBV5-4 to TRBJ1-6; D is uncertain. In germline, CDR1 is SGHNT, CDR2 YYREEE (reference sequence). V was shortened by 2 bases and J by 0 bases, with 6 bases between the two germline ends. The CDR3 totals 15 residues.

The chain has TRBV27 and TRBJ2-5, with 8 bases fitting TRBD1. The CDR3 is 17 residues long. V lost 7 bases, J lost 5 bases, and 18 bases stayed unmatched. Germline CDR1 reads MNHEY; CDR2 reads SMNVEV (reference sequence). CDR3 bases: TGTGCCAGCACCGCGGTGGGTTGGACAGGGTCGGGGGAGACCCAGTACTTC. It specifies CASTAVGWTGSGETQYF.

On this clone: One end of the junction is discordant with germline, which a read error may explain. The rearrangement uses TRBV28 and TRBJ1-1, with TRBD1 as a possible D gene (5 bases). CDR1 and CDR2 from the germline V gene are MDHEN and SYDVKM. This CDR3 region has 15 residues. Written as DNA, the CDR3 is TGTGCCAGCAGTGAATCCGGGGGAGTGAAAACTGAAGCTTTCTTT. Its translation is CASSESGGVKTEAFF.

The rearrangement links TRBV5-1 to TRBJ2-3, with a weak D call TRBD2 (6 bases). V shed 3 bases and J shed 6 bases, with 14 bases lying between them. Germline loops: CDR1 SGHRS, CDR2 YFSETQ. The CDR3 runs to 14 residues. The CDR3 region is CASSSPSGGDTQYF. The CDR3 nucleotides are TGCGCCAGCAGCTCGCCAAGCGGAGGGGATACGCAGTATTTT.

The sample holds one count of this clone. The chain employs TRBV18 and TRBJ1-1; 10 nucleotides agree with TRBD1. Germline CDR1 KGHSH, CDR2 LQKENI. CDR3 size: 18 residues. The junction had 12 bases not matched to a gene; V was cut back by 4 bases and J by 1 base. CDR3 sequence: CASSRFPPGTGENTEAFF. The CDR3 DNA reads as TGTGCCAGCTCACGTTTCCCCCCGGGGACAGGGGAGAACACTGAAGCTTTCTTT.

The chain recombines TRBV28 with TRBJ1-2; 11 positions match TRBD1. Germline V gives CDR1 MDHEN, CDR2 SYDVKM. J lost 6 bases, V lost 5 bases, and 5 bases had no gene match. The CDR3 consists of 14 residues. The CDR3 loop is CASSRGGQGDGYTF. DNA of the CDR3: TGTGCCAGCAGTCGCGGGGGACAGGGGGATGGCTACACCTTC.

The CDR3 sequence is CASSPGQGGGYTF. The CDR3 region has the DNA TGCGCCAGCAGCCCGGGACAGGGAGGTGGCTACACCTTC. This chain connects TRBV5-1 to TRBJ1-2; 9 bases fit TRBD1. This CDR3 is built from 13 residues. CDR1 is SGHRS, CDR2 YFSETQ, per germline. V gave up 4 bases and J gave up 7 bases; unmatched junction bases: 5.